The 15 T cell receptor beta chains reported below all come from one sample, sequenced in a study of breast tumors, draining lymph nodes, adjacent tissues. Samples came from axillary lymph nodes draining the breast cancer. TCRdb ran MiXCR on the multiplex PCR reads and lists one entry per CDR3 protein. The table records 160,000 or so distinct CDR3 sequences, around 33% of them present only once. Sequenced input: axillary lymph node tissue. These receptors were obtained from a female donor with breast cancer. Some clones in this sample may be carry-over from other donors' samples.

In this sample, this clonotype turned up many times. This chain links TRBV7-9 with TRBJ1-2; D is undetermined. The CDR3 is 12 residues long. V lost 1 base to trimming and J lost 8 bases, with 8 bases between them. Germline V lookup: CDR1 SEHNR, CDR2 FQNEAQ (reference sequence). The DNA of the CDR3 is TGTGCCAGCAGCTTAGACATAGACGGCTACACCTTC. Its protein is CASSLDIDGYTF.

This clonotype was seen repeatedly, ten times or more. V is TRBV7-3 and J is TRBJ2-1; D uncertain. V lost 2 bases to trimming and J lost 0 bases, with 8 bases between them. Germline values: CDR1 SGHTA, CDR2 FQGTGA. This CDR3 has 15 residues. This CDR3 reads CASSLGLSSYNEQFF. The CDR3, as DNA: TGTGCCAGCAGCTTAGGCTTGTCCTCCTACAATGAGCAGTTCTTC.

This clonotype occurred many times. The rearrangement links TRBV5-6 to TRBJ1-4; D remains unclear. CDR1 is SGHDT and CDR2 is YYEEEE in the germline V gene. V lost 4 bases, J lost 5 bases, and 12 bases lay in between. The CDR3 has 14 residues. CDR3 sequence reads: CASSKGGENEKLFF. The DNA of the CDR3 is TGTGCCAGCAGCAAAGGCGGGGAGAATGAAAAACTGTTTTTT.

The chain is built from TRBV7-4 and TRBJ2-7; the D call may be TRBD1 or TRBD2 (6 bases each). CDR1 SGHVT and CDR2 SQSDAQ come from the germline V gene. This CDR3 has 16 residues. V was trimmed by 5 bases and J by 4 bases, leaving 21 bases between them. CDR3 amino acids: CASSSDPRGRWYEQYF. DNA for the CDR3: TGTGCCAGCAGCAGTGACCCCCGGGGGCGGTGGTACGAGCAGTACTTC. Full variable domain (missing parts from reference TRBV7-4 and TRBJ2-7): GAGVSQSPRYKVAKRGRDVALRCDSISGHVTLYWYRQTLGQGSEVLTYSQSDAQRDKSGRPSGRFSAERPERSVSTLKIQRTEQGDSAVYLCASSSDPRGRWYEQYFGPGTRLTVT.

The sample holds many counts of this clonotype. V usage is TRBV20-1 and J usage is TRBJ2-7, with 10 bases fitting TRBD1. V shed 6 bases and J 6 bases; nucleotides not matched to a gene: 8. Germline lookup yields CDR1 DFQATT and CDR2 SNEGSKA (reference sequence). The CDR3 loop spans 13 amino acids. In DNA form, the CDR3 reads TGCAGTGCCCTGGGACAGGGGTCCGGCGAGCAGTACTTC. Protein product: CSALGQGSGEQYF.

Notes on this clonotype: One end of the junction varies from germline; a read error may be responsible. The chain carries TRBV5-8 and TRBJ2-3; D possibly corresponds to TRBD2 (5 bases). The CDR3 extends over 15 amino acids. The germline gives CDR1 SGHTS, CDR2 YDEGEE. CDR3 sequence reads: CAGSLVGRLADTQYF. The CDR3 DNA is TGTGCCGGCAGCTTGGTAGGGAGATTGGCAGATACGCAGTATTTT.

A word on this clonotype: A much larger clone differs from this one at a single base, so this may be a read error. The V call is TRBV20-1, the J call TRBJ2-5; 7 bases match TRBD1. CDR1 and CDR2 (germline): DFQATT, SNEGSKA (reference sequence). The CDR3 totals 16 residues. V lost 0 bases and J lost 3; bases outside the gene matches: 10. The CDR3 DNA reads TGCAGTGCTAGAGAGAGCCCCGGGACAGCGAAAGAGACCCAGTACTTC. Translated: CSARESPGTAKETQYF.

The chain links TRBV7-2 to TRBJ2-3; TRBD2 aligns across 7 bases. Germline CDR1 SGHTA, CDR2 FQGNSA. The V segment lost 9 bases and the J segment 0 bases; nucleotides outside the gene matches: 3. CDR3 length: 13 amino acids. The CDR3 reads CARPGGSTDTQYF. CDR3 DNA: TGTGCCAGACCGGGGGGTAGCACAGATACGCAGTATTTT. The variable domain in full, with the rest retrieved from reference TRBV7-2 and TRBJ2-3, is GAGVSQSPSNKVTEKGKDVELRCDPISGHTALYWYRQSLGQGLEFLIYFQGNSAPDKSGLPSDRFSAERTGGSVSTLTIQRTQQEDSAVYLCARPGGSTDTQYFGPGTRLTVL.

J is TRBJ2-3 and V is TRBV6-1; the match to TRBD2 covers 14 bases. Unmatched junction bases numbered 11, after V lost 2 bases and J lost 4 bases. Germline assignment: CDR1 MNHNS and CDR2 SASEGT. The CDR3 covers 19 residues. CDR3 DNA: TGTGCCAGCAGTGAAAACCCCAGACTAGCGGGGGGGCTCGCAGATACGCAGTATTTT. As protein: CASSENPRLAGGLADTQYF.

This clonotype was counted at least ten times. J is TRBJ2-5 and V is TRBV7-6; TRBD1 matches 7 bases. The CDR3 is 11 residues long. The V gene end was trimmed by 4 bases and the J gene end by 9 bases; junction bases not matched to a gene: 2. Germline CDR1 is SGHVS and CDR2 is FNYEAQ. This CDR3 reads CASSSQGAQYF. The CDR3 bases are TGTGCCAGCAGCTCTCAGGGGGCCCAGTACTTC.

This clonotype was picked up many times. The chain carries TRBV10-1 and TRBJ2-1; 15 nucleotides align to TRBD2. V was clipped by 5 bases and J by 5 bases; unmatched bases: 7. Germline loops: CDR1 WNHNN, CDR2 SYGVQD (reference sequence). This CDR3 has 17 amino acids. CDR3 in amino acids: CASSRGLAGGKNNEQFF. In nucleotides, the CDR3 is TGCGCCAGCAGTCGTGGACTAGCGGGAGGGAAAAACAATGAGCAGTTCTTC.

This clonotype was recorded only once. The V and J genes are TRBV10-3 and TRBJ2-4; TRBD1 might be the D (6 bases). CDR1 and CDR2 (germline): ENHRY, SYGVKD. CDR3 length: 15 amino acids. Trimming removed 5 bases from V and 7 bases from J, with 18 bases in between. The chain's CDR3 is CAISFDRSTSNIQYF. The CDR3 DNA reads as TGTGCCATCAGTTTTGACAGGTCGACCTCGAACATTCAGTACTTC.

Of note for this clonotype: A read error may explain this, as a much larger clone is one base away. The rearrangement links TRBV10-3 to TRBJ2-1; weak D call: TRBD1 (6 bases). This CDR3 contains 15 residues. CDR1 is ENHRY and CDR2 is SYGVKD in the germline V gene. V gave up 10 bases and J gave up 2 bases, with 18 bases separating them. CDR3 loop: CASKERGYPYNEQFF. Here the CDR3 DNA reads TGTGCCAGCAAAGAAAGGGGGTACCCCTACAATGAGCAGTTCTTC.

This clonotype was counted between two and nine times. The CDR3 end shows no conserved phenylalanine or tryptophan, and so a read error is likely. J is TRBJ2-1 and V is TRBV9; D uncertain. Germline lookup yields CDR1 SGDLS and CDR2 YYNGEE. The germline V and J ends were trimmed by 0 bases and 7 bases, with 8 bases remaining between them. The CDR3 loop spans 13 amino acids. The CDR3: CASSVVNGNEQFS. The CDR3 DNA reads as TGTGCCAGCAGCGTAGTTAACGGGAATGAGCAGTTCTCC.

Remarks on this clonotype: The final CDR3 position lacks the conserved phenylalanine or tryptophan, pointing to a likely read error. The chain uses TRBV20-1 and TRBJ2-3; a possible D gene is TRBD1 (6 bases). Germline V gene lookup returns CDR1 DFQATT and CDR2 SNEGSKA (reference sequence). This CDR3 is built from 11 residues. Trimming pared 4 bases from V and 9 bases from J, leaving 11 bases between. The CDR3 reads CSAIQGLTQYS. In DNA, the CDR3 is TGCAGTGCTATTCAGGGGCTAACGCAGTATTCT.